Listed here are 22 T cell receptor beta chains from one sample, sequenced in a study of T cell responses to AZD1222 COVID-19 vaccine. TCRdb's copy holds only in-frame clones and misses some; the assay was immunoSEQ multiplex PCR. The table includes about 150,000 clones, 85% to 90% detected once. The input for sequencing was peripheral blood, taken 28 days after the second AZD1222 dose. The receptors were gathered from an adult who received the AZD1222 COVID-19 vaccine.

The CDR3 bases are TGTGCCAGCAGTCCCCGGCAGGGGGCCGAAGATGAGCAGTTCTTC. It is translated as CASSPRQGAEDEQFF. This sequence joins TRBV6-6 and TRBJ2-1; 8 positions agree with TRBD1. Per the germline V gene, CDR1 is MNHNY and CDR2 is SVGAGI (reference sequence). The CDR3 extends over 15 amino acids. With 5 bases clipped from V and 8 bases from J, the junction kept 11 bases outside the gene matches.

The J gene is TRBJ2-1, the V gene TRBV7-2; 9 positions agree with TRBD2. CDR3 length: 16 residues. Germline V gene data show CDR1 as SGHTA and CDR2 as FQGNSA. V gave up 1 base and J gave up 7 bases; unmatched junction bases: 8. The CDR3 nucleotides read TGTGCCAGCAGCTTAGACTTTAGCGGGAGAAGGAATGAGCAGTTCTTC. Its translation is CASSLDFSGRRNEQFF.

This clone was recorded once. V and J are TRBV3-1 (or the pseudogene TRBV3-2) and TRBJ1-3; weak D call: TRBD1 (6 bases). The CDR3 sequence is 15 residues long. CDR1 and CDR2 from the germline V gene are LGHDT and YNNKEL (reference sequence). V was cut by 7 bases and J by 0 bases, with 13 bases left in between. This CDR3 reads CASNYRAGSGNTIYF. CDR3 bases: TGTGCCAGCAACTACAGGGCAGGCTCTGGAAACACCATATATTTT.

The rearrangement joins TRBV7-3 to TRBJ1-2; D gene uncertain. The CDR3 covers 13 residues. Per germline, CDR1 SGHTA and CDR2 FQGTGA. Trimming took off 1 base at V and 4 bases at J, with 7 bases between the two ends. The CDR3 bases are TGTGCCAGCAGCTTAAAGACGGGCTATGGCTACACCTTC. As protein: CASSLKTGYGYTF.

The J gene is TRBJ1-1, the V gene TRBV6-5, with D unclear. The V and J ends lost 7 bases and 7 bases respectively, with 10 bases between them. Germline V lookup: CDR1 MNHEY, CDR2 SVGAGI. The CDR3 loop spans 11 amino acids. CDR3: CASNSRGEAFF. As DNA, the CDR3 is TGTGCCAGCAATTCTCGGGGTGAAGCTTTCTTT.

The CDR3 sequence: CATSTTTGGSEQYF. The CDR3 DNA sequence: TGTGCCACCAGTACGACGACAGGGGGGTCCGAGCAGTACTTC. The chain links TRBV15 to TRBJ2-7; 9 positions match TRBD1. Unmatched junction bases numbered 9, after V lost 6 bases and J lost 6 bases. The CDR3 sequence is 14 residues long. Germline lookup yields CDR1 LNHNV and CDR2 YYDKDF (reference sequence).

The chain uses TRBV15 and TRBJ2-2; maybe TRBD1 (6 bases). This CDR3 comprises 18 residues. V was trimmed by 6 bases and J by 4 bases, leaving 24 bases between them. Germline CDR1 reads LNHNV; CDR2 reads YYDKDF (reference sequence). The CDR3: CATSTTRRDTISTGELFF. CDR3 bases: TGTGCCACCAGTACGACGCGACGGGACACCATTTCCACCGGGGAGCTGTTTTTT.

In this sample, this clone turned up a few times. The CDR3 loop reads CASSLEGSYEQYF. CDR3 coding DNA: TGCGCCAGCAGCTTGGAGGGGTCCTACGAGCAGTACTTC. The chain employs TRBV5-1 and TRBJ2-7; tentative D call: TRBD1 (5 bases). Germline CDR1 is SGHRS and CDR2 is YFSETQ. Deletions cut 0 bases from V and 1 base from J, with 5 bases between. The CDR3 is made up of 13 amino acids. The full variable domain, completed using reference TRBV5-1 and TRBJ2-7, is KAGVTQTPRYLIKTRGQQVTLSCSPISGHRSVSWYQQTPGQGLQFLFEYFSETQRNKGNFPGRFSGRQFSNSRSEMNVSTLELGDSALYLCASSLEGSYEQYFGPGTRLTVT.

The V gene is TRBV19, the J gene TRBJ2-1; possibly TRBD2 for D (6 bases). Per the germline V gene, CDR1 is LNHDA and CDR2 is SQIVND (reference sequence). The CDR3 contains 18 residues. Trimming pared 0 bases from V and 0 bases from J, leaving 15 bases between. DNA for the CDR3: TGTGCCAGTAGTATAGACACTGGGACTTTCAGCTCCTACAATGAGCAGTTCTTC. Protein sequence: CASSIDTGTFSSYNEQFF.

This rearrangement joins TRBV5-1 to TRBJ2-5, with 8 bases fitting TRBD2. Germline V CDR1 and CDR2: SGHRS, YFSETQ. J gave up 4 bases and V 0 bases, and 5 bases lay outside the gene matches. This CDR3 has 15 residues. This CDR3 is CASSLELADIETQYF. The CDR3, as DNA: TGCGCCAGCAGCTTGGAACTAGCGGATATAGAGACCCAGTACTTC. The full variable domain, its missing parts supplied by reference TRBV5-1 and TRBJ2-5, is KAGVTQTPRYLIKTRGQQVTLSCSPISGHRSVSWYQQTPGQGLQFLFEYFSETQRNKGNFPGRFSGRQFSNSRSEMNVSTLELGDSALYLCASSLELADIETQYFGPGTRLLVL.

The chain is built from TRBV30 and TRBJ2-7; no reliable D call. The CDR3 is 13 amino acids. The germline CDR1 and CDR2 sequences are GTSNPN and SVGIG (reference sequence). Trimming removed 1 base at V and 4 bases at J, with 11 bases between. This CDR3 is CAWSGSSAYEQYF. The CDR3 DNA follows: TGTGCCTGGAGTGGCAGCAGCGCTTACGAGCAGTACTTC.

The gene calls are TRBV11-2 and TRBJ1-3, with D unresolved. This CDR3 spans 14 amino acids. Trimming took off 3 bases at V and 0 bases at J, with 6 bases between the two ends. The germline V gene has CDR1 SGHAT and CDR2 FQNNGV. The chain's CDR3 is CASSLTVSGNTIYF. The CDR3 DNA reads TGTGCCAGCAGCTTGACCGTCTCTGGAAACACCATATATTTT. The full variable domain, completed using reference TRBV11-2 and TRBJ1-3, is EAGVAQSPRYKIIEKRQSVAFWCNPISGHATLYWYQQILGQGPKLLIQFQNNGVVDDSQLPKDRFSAERLKGVDSTLKIQPAKLEDSAVYLCASSLTVSGNTIYFGEGSWLTVV.

This sequence joins TRBV9 and TRBJ2-6; TRBD1 might be the D (5 bases). This CDR3 comprises 15 residues. The ends were cut back, 0 bases at V and 2 bases at J, with 6 bases in the middle. Germline V gives CDR1 SGDLS, CDR2 YYNGEE. The CDR3 nucleotides are TGTGCCAGCAGCGTAGCCAGGGCTGGGGCCAACGTCCTGACTTTC. Encoded protein: CASSVARAGANVLTF.

On this clone: The junction departs from the called germline gene at one end, perhaps through a read error. Written as DNA, the CDR3 is TGTGCCAGCAGCGAAGGGGGCTCTGAAGCTTTCTTT. It specifies CASSEGGSEAFF. The chain uses TRBV6-1 and TRBJ1-1; TRBD1 agrees at 7 bases. The CDR3 length is 12 residues. Germline CDR1 MNHNS, CDR2 SASEGT.

This sequence joins TRBV4-3 and TRBJ1-4; no reliable D call. CDR3 size: 12 residues. Per germline, CDR1 LGHNA and CDR2 YSLEER. The V gene lost 0 bases and the J gene lost 8 bases, with 4 bases spanning the gap. This CDR3 reads CASSQDSEKLFF. The CDR3, as DNA: TGCGCCAGCAGCCAAGATAGCGAAAAACTGTTTTTT.

The rearrangement uses TRBV28 and TRBJ2-7, with 8 bases that match TRBD1. J was trimmed by 2 bases and V by 6 bases; bases with no gene match: 9. There are 15 residues in the CDR3. Germline V lookup: CDR1 MDHEN, CDR2 SYDVKM. In DNA, the CDR3 is TGTGCCAGCAGCTCCGGGGGACAGGTCACCTACGAGCAGTACTTC. Its protein is CASSSGGQVTYEQYF.

The chain employs TRBV7-2 and TRBJ1-2, with 7 positions matching TRBD1. The V segment lost 5 bases and the J segment 12 bases; nucleotides outside the gene matches: 6. The CDR3 sequence is 11 residues long. CDR1 is SGHTA and CDR2 is FQGNSA in the germline V gene. CDR3 bases: TGTGCCAGCAGCCCAGGGGGGGTCCACACCTTC. Protein: CASSPGGVHTF.

This clone was counted a single time. The chain employs TRBV21-1 and TRBJ2-7; the DNA was not used to check the table's D call, TRBD1. TRBV21-1 is a pseudogene. This CDR3 spans 16 amino acids. The CDR3: CASSKNYTGYPYEQYF. The CDR3 DNA reads TGTGCCAGCAGCAAAAACTACACAGGCTACCCCTACGAGCAGTACTTC.

The gene calls are TRBV27 and TRBJ1-4; no clear D gene. V lost 0 bases to trimming and J lost 8 bases, with 7 bases between them. The V gene's germline CDR1 is MNHEY and CDR2 SMNVEV (reference sequence). CDR3 size: 13 residues. CDR3 region: CASSLSRGEKLFF. CDR3 nucleotide sequence: TGTGCCAGCAGTTTATCGCGTGGGGAAAAACTGTTTTTT.

CDR3 bases: TGCAGCGTTGTTTCTAGCGGGATCACCGGGGAGCTGTTTTTT. This translates into CSVVSSGITGELFF. The V call is TRBV29-1, the J call TRBJ2-2, with TRBD2 matching over 9 bases. V shed 4 bases, J shed 4 bases, and the junction held 4 bases outside the gene matches. CDR3 length: 14 amino acids. CDR1 and CDR2 from the germline V gene are SQVTM and ANQGSEA.

The CDR3 sequence is CASSLGGQPNQPQHF. Here the CDR3 DNA reads TGTGCCAGCAGCTTAGGGGGGCAGCCAAATCAGCCCCAGCATTTT. The chain combines TRBV7-8 with TRBJ1-5, with D tentatively TRBD1 (6 bases). Trimming cost V 1 base and J 4 bases, with 11 bases left between them. The germline V gene encodes CDR1 SGHVS and CDR2 FQNEAQ. This CDR3 has 15 amino acids. Full variable domain (missing parts from reference TRBV7-8 and TRBJ1-5): GAGVSQSPRYKVAKRGQDVALRCDPISGHVSLFWYQQALGQGPEFLTYFQNEAQLDKSGLPSDRFFAERPEGSVSTLKIQRTQQEDSAVYLCASSLGGQPNQPQHFGDGTRLSIL.

V and J are TRBV29-1 and TRBJ2-7; weak D call: TRBD1 (5 bases). V was shortened by 6 bases and J by 2 bases, with 11 bases between the two germline ends. The CDR3 has 12 residues. Germline CDR1 and CDR2: SQVTM and ANQGSEA. DNA of the CDR3: TGCAGCGTCTCATGGGGCCCCTACGAGCAGTACTTC. This sequence encodes CSVSWGPYEQYF.